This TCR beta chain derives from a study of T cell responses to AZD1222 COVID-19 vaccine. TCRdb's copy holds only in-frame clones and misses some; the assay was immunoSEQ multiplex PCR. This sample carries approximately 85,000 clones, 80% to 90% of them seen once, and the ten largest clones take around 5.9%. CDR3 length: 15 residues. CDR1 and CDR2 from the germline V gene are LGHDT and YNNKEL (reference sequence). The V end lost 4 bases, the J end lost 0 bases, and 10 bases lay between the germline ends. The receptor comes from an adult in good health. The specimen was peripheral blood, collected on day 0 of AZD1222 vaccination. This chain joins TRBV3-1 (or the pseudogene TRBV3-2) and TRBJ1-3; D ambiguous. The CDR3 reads CASSREAHSGNTIYF. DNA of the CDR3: TGTGCCAGCAGCCGGGAGGCTCACTCTGGAAACACCATATATTTT.